The rows below give T cell receptor beta chains drawn from one sample of a study of blood T cell repertoires in COVID-19. Only in-frame clones appear in the TCRdb table, and some are missing; sequencing was by immunoSEQ multiplex PCR. The sample holds approximately 150,000 clones; roughly 80% are singletons and the top ten take around 5%. Source material: peripheral blood. Every receptor here comes from a human donor in a cohort sampled during active COVID-19. CDR3s include the opening cysteine and the closing phenylalanine or tryptophan. Each record gives: clone size, J gene, D gene, V gene, CDR3 DNA, CDR3 protein. The D gene is left open where the match is weak. Rows may omit the clone size; those that give it use once, few, many or a size class.

abundance: NA; j_gene: TRBJ2-4; d_gene: TRBD1; v_gene: TRBV25-1; CDR3nt: TGTGCCAGCACCCCTCCAGGGGGTAGCATTCAGTACTTC; CDR3aa: CASTPPGGSIQYF
abundance: NA; j_gene: TRBJ1-5; d_gene: TRBD1; v_gene: TRBV18; CDR3nt: TGTGCCAGCTCACCACAAGACAGGGTCGACAATCAGCCCCAGCATTTT; CDR3aa: CASSPQDRVDNQPQHF
abundance: few; j_gene: TRBJ2-3; d_gene: NA; v_gene: TRBV10-2; CDR3nt: TGCGCCAGCGGCCCACCACTAGCTATGCAGTATTTT; CDR3aa: CASGPPLAMQYF
abundance: NA; j_gene: TRBJ1-2; d_gene: NA; v_gene: TRBV4-1; CDR3nt: TGCGCCAGCAGTCACGAACAATTTAACTATGGCTACACCTTC; CDR3aa: CASSHEQFNYGYTF
abundance: NA; j_gene: TRBJ1-3; d_gene: NA; v_gene: TRBV6-5; CDR3nt: TGTGCCAGCAACGGGATCGGAAACACCATATATTTT; CDR3aa: CASNGIGNTIYF
abundance: NA; j_gene: TRBJ1-6; d_gene: TRBD1; v_gene: TRBV5-1; CDR3nt: TGCGCCAGCAGCTCGACTGGGACAGGGTTGTTCGGTAATTCACCCCTCCACTTT; CDR3aa: CASSSTGTGLFGNSPLHF
abundance: NA; j_gene: TRBJ1-6; d_gene: NA; v_gene: TRBV5-4; CDR3nt: TGTGCCAGCAGCTATTTAGCACCCCGAACTAATTCACCCCTCCACTTT; CDR3aa: CASSYLAPRTNSPLHF
abundance: NA; j_gene: TRBJ1-1; d_gene: NA; v_gene: TRBV11-1; CDR3nt: TGTGCCAGCAGCTTTGTTACCGGGTCCCTATCTGGAGCTTTCTTT; CDR3aa: CASSFVTGSLSGAFF
abundance: NA; j_gene: TRBJ2-4; d_gene: TRBD2; v_gene: TRBV5-1; CDR3nt: TGCGCCAGCAGCCCCCCTAGCGGGAGTGACGGTAACATTCAGTACTTC; CDR3aa: CASSPPSGSDGNIQYF
abundance: NA; j_gene: TRBJ1-6; d_gene: TRBD1; v_gene: TRBV7-9; CDR3nt: TGTGCCAGCAGCTCGGACAGGGGGAATTCACCCCTCCACTTT; CDR3aa: CASSSDRGNSPLHF
abundance: NA; j_gene: TRBJ2-1; d_gene: NA; v_gene: TRBV28; CDR3nt: TGTGCCAGCAGCCGACCTAGGGGGAGGGTTAACAATGAGCAGTTCTTC; CDR3aa: CASSRPRGRVNNEQFF
abundance: NA; j_gene: TRBJ1-3; d_gene: NA; v_gene: TRBV30; CDR3nt: TGTGCCTGGATTGAGGGATCTGGAAACACCATATATTTT; CDR3aa: CAWIEGSGNTIYF
abundance: NA; j_gene: TRBJ2-5; d_gene: TRBD2; v_gene: TRBV5-4; CDR3nt: TGTGCCAGCAGCTTGGTGGTTCAGCGGGGGGTCCAAGAGACCCAGTACTTC; CDR3aa: CASSLVVQRGVQETQYF
abundance: many; j_gene: TRBJ1-2; d_gene: TRBD1; v_gene: TRBV9; CDR3nt: TGTGCCAGCAGCGTAGGTGACAGGGGGGATGGCTACACCTTC; CDR3aa: CASSVGDRGDGYTF
abundance: once; j_gene: TRBJ2-5; d_gene: TRBD2; v_gene: TRBV9; CDR3nt: TGTGCCAGCAGCGTAGGTCCTAGCGGCCCCCAGGCGACCCAGTACTTC; CDR3aa: CASSVGPSGPQATQYF
abundance: NA; j_gene: TRBJ2-1; d_gene: NA; v_gene: TRBV30; CDR3nt: TGTGCCTGGAGTCTCCGGGTGGGTGAGCAGTTCTTC; CDR3aa: CAWSLRVGEQFF
abundance: NA; j_gene: TRBJ2-1; d_gene: TRBD2; v_gene: TRBV2; CDR3nt: TGTGCCAGCAGCGGGACTAGCGGGGGGGACAATGAGCAGTTCTTC; CDR3aa: CASSGTSGGDNEQFF
abundance: many; j_gene: TRBJ1-5; d_gene: NA; v_gene: TRBV4-2; CDR3nt: TGTGCCAGCAGCCAAGATACCCGAGGCCGACAGCCCCAGCATTTT; CDR3aa: CASSQDTRGRQPQHF
abundance: NA; j_gene: TRBJ2-5; d_gene: TRBD2; v_gene: TRBV28; CDR3nt: TGTGCCAGCAGTCCCGGACTAGTTGGGGGGGGGACCCAGTACTTC; CDR3aa: CASSPGLVGGGTQYF
abundance: NA; j_gene: TRBJ1-4; d_gene: NA; v_gene: TRBV7-9; CDR3nt: TGTGCCAGCAGCTCTACAGGTGGTCACGAAAAACTGTTTTTT; CDR3aa: CASSSTGGHEKLFF
abundance: NA; j_gene: TRBJ2-2; d_gene: NA; v_gene: TRBV19; CDR3nt: TGTGCCAGTAGTTCTCACGTAGCTTTTTTAAACACCGGGGAGCTGTTTTTT; CDR3aa: CASSSHVAFLNTGELFF
abundance: once; j_gene: TRBJ2-5; d_gene: NA; v_gene: TRBV15; CDR3nt: TGTGCCACCAGCAGATCATCTTCGGGGGAAGAGACCCAGTACTTC; CDR3aa: CATSRSSSGEETQYF
abundance: NA; j_gene: TRBJ1-1; d_gene: NA; v_gene: TRBV3-1/TRBV3-2; CDR3nt: TGTGCCAGCAGCCAAGGGGCCAGGGAAGCTTTCTTT; CDR3aa: CASSQGAREAFF
abundance: NA; j_gene: TRBJ2-2; d_gene: TRBD1; v_gene: TRBV28; CDR3nt: TGTGCCAGCAGTTTACGAGGGGGCGGCACCGGGGAGCTGTTTTTT; CDR3aa: CASSLRGGGTGELFF
abundance: NA; j_gene: TRBJ1-1; d_gene: NA; v_gene: TRBV6-2/TRBV6-3; CDR3nt: TGTGCCAGCAGTTCCATGAACACTGAAGCTTTCTTT; CDR3aa: CASSSMNTEAFF
abundance: once; j_gene: TRBJ2-1; d_gene: TRBD2; v_gene: TRBV7-7; CDR3nt: TGTGCTAGCAGCTTAGCGGGGGGGTTAAGGGATGAGCAGTTCTTC; CDR3aa: CASSLAGGLRDEQFF
abundance: NA; j_gene: TRBJ1-3; d_gene: TRBD1; v_gene: TRBV18; CDR3nt: TGTGCCAGCTCACCAACGGGACAGGGGACTGGAAACACCATATATTTT; CDR3aa: CASSPTGQGTGNTIYF
abundance: NA; j_gene: TRBJ1-2; d_gene: TRBD1; v_gene: TRBV16; CDR3nt: TGTGCCAGCAGCCCTGGCCCGGGACAGGGCTACACCTTC; CDR3aa: CASSPGPGQGYTF
abundance: NA; j_gene: TRBJ2-3; d_gene: NA; v_gene: TRBV4-2; CDR3nt: TGTGCCAGCAGCCAAGATTTGCCCAGCGGCACTAGCACAGATACGCAGTATTTT; CDR3aa: CASSQDLPSGTSTDTQYF
abundance: NA; j_gene: TRBJ2-5; d_gene: NA; v_gene: TRBV24-1; CDR3nt: TGTGCCACCAGTGAGGGGGCGGTGGAGACCCAGTACTTC; CDR3aa: CATSEGAVETQYF
abundance: NA; j_gene: TRBJ2-7; d_gene: TRBD2; v_gene: TRBV18; CDR3nt: TGTGCCAGCTCACGGGGACTAGCATCCTACGAGCAGTACTTC; CDR3aa: CASSRGLASYEQYF
abundance: NA; j_gene: TRBJ2-5; d_gene: TRBD2; v_gene: TRBV9; CDR3nt: TGTGCCAGCAGCGAGGGACTAGCGGGAGCGGTAGAGGCCCAGTACTTC; CDR3aa: CASSEGLAGAVEAQYF
abundance: once; j_gene: TRBJ2-5; d_gene: NA; v_gene: TRBV11-2; CDR3nt: TGTGCCAGCAGCTTACTAGTCCGGCTTTCGGAGACCCAGTACTTC; CDR3aa: CASSLLVRLSETQYF
abundance: NA; j_gene: TRBJ1-6; d_gene: NA; v_gene: TRBV7-8; CDR3nt: TGTGCCAGCAGTTCCGGGACACTCACTAATTCACCCCTCCACTTT; CDR3aa: CASSSGTLTNSPLHF
abundance: NA; j_gene: TRBJ1-1; d_gene: NA; v_gene: TRBV12-5; CDR3nt: TGTGCTAGCGAGAACAGGGATGGGATGAACACTGAAGCTTTCTTT; CDR3aa: CASENRDGMNTEAFF
abundance: few; j_gene: TRBJ1-5; d_gene: TRBD1; v_gene: TRBV6-5; CDR3nt: TGTGCCAGCAGTCGACAGGGGGATCAGCCCCAGCATTTT; CDR3aa: CASSRQGDQPQHF
abundance: NA; j_gene: TRBJ2-3; d_gene: NA; v_gene: TRBV11-1; CDR3nt: TGTGCCAGCAGCCCGGGGAGAGTGTGGGGCACAGATACGCAGTATTTT; CDR3aa: CASSPGRVWGTDTQYF
abundance: NA; j_gene: TRBJ2-1; d_gene: NA; v_gene: TRBV5-4; CDR3nt: TGTGCCAGCAGCTTGGACAGGATCCACAATGAGCAGTTCTTC; CDR3aa: CASSLDRIHNEQFF
abundance: NA; j_gene: TRBJ1-3; d_gene: NA; v_gene: TRBV28; CDR3nt: TGTGCCAGCTTCACAGGGACTGGAAACACCATATATTTT; CDR3aa: CASFTGTGNTIYF
abundance: once; j_gene: TRBJ2-1; d_gene: TRBD1; v_gene: TRBV2; CDR3nt: TGTGCCAGCATTACCGGGACAGGTCATGCCAATGAGCAGTTCTTC; CDR3aa: CASITGTGHANEQFF
abundance: NA; j_gene: TRBJ1-1; d_gene: NA; v_gene: TRBV6-5; CDR3nt: TGTGCCATCGCTCAGGGGAGGAACACTGAAGCTTTCTTT; CDR3aa: CAIAQGRNTEAFF
abundance: few; j_gene: TRBJ2-2; d_gene: NA; v_gene: TRBV3-1/TRBV3-2; CDR3nt: TGTGCCAGCAGCCAACCCCGCCCTAGCGGGGAGCTGTTTTTT; CDR3aa: CASSQPRPSGELFF
abundance: NA; j_gene: TRBJ2-2; d_gene: TRBD2; v_gene: TRBV19; CDR3nt: TGTGCCAGTAGCCTGTTGGGACTAGCGGGAGGGGTCAACACCGGGGAGCTGTTTTTT; CDR3aa: CASSLLGLAGGVNTGELFF
abundance: NA; j_gene: TRBJ2-2; d_gene: TRBD2; v_gene: TRBV2; CDR3nt: TGTGCCAGCAGTGGGCTAGCGGGGGGGCCCGGGGAGCTGTTTTTT; CDR3aa: CASSGLAGGPGELFF
abundance: NA; j_gene: TRBJ2-2; d_gene: NA; v_gene: TRBV5-1; CDR3nt: TGCGCCAGCAGCTTGGCAACTGGACAGCCCACCGGGGAGCTGTTTTTT; CDR3aa: CASSLATGQPTGELFF
abundance: NA; j_gene: TRBJ2-1; d_gene: TRBD2; v_gene: TRBV15; CDR3nt: TGTGCCACCCTTTATAGCGGGAGACGAAATGAGCAGTTCTTC; CDR3aa: CATLYSGRRNEQFF
abundance: NA; j_gene: TRBJ1-1; d_gene: NA; v_gene: TRBV5-1; CDR3nt: TGCGCCAGCAGTCCAATTGACAGTCGCACTGAAGCTTTCTTT; CDR3aa: CASSPIDSRTEAFF
abundance: NA; j_gene: TRBJ1-5; d_gene: TRBD1; v_gene: TRBV2; CDR3nt: TGTGCCAGCAGTGGGGACAGGGAAGGTGCGCCCCAGCATTTT; CDR3aa: CASSGDREGAPQHF
abundance: NA; j_gene: TRBJ1-5; d_gene: TRBD1; v_gene: TRBV2; CDR3nt: TGTGCCAGCAGTCCCTTGACAGGGGGCAATCAGCCCCAGCATTTT; CDR3aa: CASSPLTGGNQPQHF
abundance: NA; j_gene: TRBJ1-1; d_gene: NA; v_gene: TRBV19; CDR3nt: TGTGCCAGTACCCAGACAGACGGTGAAGCTTTCTTT; CDR3aa: CASTQTDGEAFF
abundance: NA; j_gene: TRBJ2-7; d_gene: TRBD1; v_gene: TRBV9; CDR3nt: TGTGCCAGCAGCGTAGGGGACAGGGGTTTCTACGAGCAGTACTTC; CDR3aa: CASSVGDRGFYEQYF
abundance: NA; j_gene: TRBJ1-4; d_gene: TRBD1; v_gene: TRBV5-6; CDR3nt: TGTGCCAGCAGCTTTGGGGACAGGGGGCGTGAAAAACTGTTTTTT; CDR3aa: CASSFGDRGREKLFF